Described below is a single T cell receptor beta chain sequence and its context. Its target antigen remains unknown. Base qualities are not recorded, but no much larger clone differs from it by a single base. The entry originates in a study of human T cells and chemical hapten exposure (TCRdb year 2021). Looking at the study overall: For sensitization, 2% DPC in acetone was applied to a roughly 2 cm by roughly 2 cm area of upper inner arm skin. Throughout the roughly 26-week study period, patients were also given weekly therapeutic DPC doses on the scalp. Patch testing on the upper back used Finn chambers containing 0.01% DPC, with scoring done after 6 days according to International Contact Dermatitis Research Group standards. Alopecia areata with under or over 50% scalp involvement, alopecia totalis and alopecia universalis were represented in the patient cohort, which was mostly female. Libraries were combined into a pool for sequencing, and differences in TCR yield between samples came mainly from small differences in library volumes within the pool. In alopecia patients, the study followed how the peripheral blood TCR repertoire changed in vivo over primary and secondary sensitization to diphenylcyclopropenone (DPC), a hapten. Blood was sampled from patients pre-sensitization (week 0) and at 2, 6 and about 24 weeks after DPC sensitization. Roughly 30 alopecia patients provided blood for TCR sequencing at one to four time points (pre-sensitization, 2, 6 and 24 weeks).

Deletion took 3 bases off V and 3 bases off J, with a span of 11 bases between the germline ends. The cysteine opens and the phenylalanine closes a CDR3 of 13 amino acids. Only the CDR3 portion is preserved as DNA: 39 bases, with reading frame beginning at the first base. CDR1 and CDR2 were assigned from the germline V gene as SQVTM and ANQGSEA. Overall study outcomes, separate from this receptor: Compared with pre-sensitization or healthy control sets, expanded TCRs formed significantly more large CDR3 similarity clusters, which is consistent with antigen-driven responses. After repeated subsampling, changes were observed in the strength of the expansion versus patch-test correlation and in the threshold at which the correlation became significant. DPC sensitization did not change how many TCRs were above 1 in 1000 frequency, and no evidence was found of alterations in global repertoire structure. The number of PT1 expanded TCRs positively correlated with patch test score, significant at thresholds 8, 16 and 32 but not 4. All patients had alopecia, a presumed autoimmune disease, so their immune response might differ from that of healthy individuals.

The method behind the library was RACE. Sequenced using a NextSeq 500. During library preparation, unique molecular identifiers were attached to individual cDNA molecules so that TCRs could be counted in a quantitative, reproducible way. For every blood RNA sample, sequencing covered both the TCR alpha and TCR beta chains. The authors processed their data as follows. The median number of TCRs per sample was roughly 94,000, ranging from about 20,000 to 750,000. The Decombinator software suite was used to annotate the V, J and CDR3 of the TCR reads. Every sample was subsampled to the same number of TCRs (28,000) for the PS versus PT1 abundance plots. TCRs were defined as expanded if absent before sensitization and observed at least eight times at the 2-week time point. TCRdb reanalyzed the raw reads on its own, using fastp at Q25 for trimming and MiXCR for clone calling, and kept in-frame beta chains. Each CDR3 protein gets just one entry, which takes the most common genes and DNA from the rows behind it. TCRdb's processing, not the study's, gives the V and J calls here. This sample is represented by some 190,000 distinct CDR3 sequences; approximately 20% of them were singletons. The top ten hold about 6.7% of the sample.

Taken with the paper, the label for time point translates to: patch test 1, 2 weeks after DPC sensitization. In light of the paper, this sample's treatment or condition label describes: therapeutic diphenylcyclopropenone sensitization with weekly scalp DPC. At every patch-test visit, the blood draw took place before the patch test was put on. To be eligible, patients had to be aged 18 to 70, diagnosed with alopecia and judged suitable for DPC therapy, while pregnant patients were excluded. Unfractionated whole blood was collected in Tempus Blood RNA tubes, and total RNA was extracted from that blood.

The input for sequencing was whole blood, taken in connection with sensitization to the hapten diphenylcyclopropenone (DPC). Recombination linked TRBV29-1 to TRBJ1-2, and TRBD1 may be the D gene, going by 5 matching bases. The clonotype originates from a woman in her forties or fifties with alopecia areata. Some clones in this sample may be carry-over from other donors' samples. The nucleotide sequence reads as follows: TGCAGCGTTGATAAGGGGTTCGACTATGGCTACACCTTC. The translation is CSVDKGFDYGYTF.